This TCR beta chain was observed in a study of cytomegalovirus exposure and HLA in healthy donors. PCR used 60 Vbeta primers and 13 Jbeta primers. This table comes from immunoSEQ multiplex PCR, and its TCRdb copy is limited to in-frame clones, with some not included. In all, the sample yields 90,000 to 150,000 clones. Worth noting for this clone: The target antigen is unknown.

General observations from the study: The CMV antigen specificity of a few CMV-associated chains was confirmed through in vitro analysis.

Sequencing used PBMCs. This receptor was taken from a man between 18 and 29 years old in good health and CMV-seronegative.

The DNA of the CDR3 is TGTGCCAGCAGCGGTCTCAGGGGACTATTTTATGGCTACACCTTC. It encodes CASSGLRGLFYGYTF. The gene calls are TRBV9 and TRBJ1-2, with a tentative D call TRBD1 (6 bases). V lost 3 bases and J 5 bases, leaving 17 bases between the germline ends. This CDR3 region has 15 residues. Germline V CDR1 and CDR2: SGDLS, YYNGEE.